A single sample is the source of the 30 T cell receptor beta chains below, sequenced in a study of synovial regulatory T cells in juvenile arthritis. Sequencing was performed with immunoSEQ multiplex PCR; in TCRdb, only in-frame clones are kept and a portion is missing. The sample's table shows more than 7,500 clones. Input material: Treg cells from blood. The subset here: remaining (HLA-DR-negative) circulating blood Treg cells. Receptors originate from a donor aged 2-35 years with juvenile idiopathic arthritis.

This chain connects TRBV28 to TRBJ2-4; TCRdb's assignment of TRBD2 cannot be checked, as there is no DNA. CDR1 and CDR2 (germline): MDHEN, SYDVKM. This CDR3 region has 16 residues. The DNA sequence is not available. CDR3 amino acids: CASRIAGGPLGDIQYF.

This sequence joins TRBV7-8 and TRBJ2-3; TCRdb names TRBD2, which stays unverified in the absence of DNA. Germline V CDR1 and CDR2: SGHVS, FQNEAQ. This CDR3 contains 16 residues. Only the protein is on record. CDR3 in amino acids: CASSSNPGLDTDTQYF.

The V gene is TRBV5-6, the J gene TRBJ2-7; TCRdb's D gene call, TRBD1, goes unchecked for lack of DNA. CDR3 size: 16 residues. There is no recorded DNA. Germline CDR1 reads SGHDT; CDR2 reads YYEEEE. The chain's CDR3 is CASSPTFGTGLYEQYF. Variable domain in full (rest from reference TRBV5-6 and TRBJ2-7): DAGVTQSPTHLIKTRGQQVTLRCSPKSGHDTVSWYQQALGQGPQFIFQYYEEEERQRGNFPDRFSGHQFPNYSSELNVNALLLGDSALYLCASSPTFGTGLYEQYFGPGTRLTVT.

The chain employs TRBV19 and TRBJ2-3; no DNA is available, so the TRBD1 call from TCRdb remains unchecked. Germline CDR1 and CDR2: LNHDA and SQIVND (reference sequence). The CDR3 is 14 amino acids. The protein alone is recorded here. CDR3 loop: CASRPQAITDTQYF.

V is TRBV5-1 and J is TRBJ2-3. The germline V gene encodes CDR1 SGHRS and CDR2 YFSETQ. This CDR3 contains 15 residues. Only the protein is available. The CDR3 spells CASSFQGIGTDTQYF.

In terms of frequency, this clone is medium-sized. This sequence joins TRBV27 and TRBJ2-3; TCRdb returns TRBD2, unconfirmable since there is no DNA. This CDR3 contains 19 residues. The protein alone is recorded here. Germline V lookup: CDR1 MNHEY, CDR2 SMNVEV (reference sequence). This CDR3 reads CASSPGSRLAGGPTDTQYF.

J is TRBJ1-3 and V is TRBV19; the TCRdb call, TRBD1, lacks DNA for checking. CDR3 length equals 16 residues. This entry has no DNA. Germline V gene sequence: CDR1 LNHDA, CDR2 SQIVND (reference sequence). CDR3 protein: CASSGIQLLSGNTIYF.

The CDR3: CASSPRTGVDTIYF. V and J are TRBV18 and TRBJ1-3; the TRBD1 assignment by TCRdb is unverifiable without DNA. CDR1 and CDR2 from the germline V gene are KGHSH and LQKENI. The CDR3 runs 14 residues. No DNA has been recorded.

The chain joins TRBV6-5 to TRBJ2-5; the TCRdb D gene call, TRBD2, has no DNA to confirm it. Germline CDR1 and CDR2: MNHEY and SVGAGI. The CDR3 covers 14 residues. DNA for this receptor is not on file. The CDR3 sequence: CASSYSRAQETQYF.

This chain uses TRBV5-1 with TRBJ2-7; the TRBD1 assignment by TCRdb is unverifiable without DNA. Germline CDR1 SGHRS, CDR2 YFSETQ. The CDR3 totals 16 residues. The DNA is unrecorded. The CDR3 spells CASSKSTGKVHSEQYF.

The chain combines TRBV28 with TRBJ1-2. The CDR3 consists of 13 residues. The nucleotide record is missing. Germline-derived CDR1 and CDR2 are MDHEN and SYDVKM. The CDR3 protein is CASSLQREHGYTF.

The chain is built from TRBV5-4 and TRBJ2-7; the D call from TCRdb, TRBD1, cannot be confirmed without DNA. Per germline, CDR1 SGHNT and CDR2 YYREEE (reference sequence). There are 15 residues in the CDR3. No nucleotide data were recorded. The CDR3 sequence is CASSLQGTPTYEQYF.

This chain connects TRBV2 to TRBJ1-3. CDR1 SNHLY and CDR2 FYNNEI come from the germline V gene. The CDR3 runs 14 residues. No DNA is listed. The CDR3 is CASTREYSGNTIYF. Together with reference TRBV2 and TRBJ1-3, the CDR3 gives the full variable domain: EPEVTQTPSHQVTQMGQEVILRCVPISNHLYFYWYRQILGQKVEFLVSFYNNEISEKSEIFDDQFSVERPDGSNFTLKIRSTKLEDSAMYFCASTREYSGNTIYFGEGSWLTVV.

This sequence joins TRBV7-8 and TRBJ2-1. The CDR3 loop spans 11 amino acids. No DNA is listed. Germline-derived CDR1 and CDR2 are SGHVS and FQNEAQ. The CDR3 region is CASSPFSGQFF.

CDR3 amino acids: CASSIGPNTGNQPQHF. The chain links TRBV19 to TRBJ1-5. CDR3 length equals 16 residues. No DNA appears here. Germline values: CDR1 LNHDA, CDR2 SQIVND (reference sequence).

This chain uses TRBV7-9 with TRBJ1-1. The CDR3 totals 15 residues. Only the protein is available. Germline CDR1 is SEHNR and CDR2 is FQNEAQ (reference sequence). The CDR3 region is CASSQSDAGLTEAFF.

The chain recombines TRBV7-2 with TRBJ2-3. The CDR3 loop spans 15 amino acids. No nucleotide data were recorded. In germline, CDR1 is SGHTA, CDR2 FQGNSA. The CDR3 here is CASSSGPLSTDTQYF.

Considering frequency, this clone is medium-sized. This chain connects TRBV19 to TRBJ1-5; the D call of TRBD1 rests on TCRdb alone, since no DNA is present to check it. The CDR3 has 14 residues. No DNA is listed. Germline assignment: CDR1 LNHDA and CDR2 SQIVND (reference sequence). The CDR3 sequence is CASSAHSQGQPQHF.

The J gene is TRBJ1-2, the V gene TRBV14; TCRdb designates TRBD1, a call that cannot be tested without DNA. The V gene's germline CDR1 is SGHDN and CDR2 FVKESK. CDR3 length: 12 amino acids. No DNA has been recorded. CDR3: CASSQGQGGYTF.

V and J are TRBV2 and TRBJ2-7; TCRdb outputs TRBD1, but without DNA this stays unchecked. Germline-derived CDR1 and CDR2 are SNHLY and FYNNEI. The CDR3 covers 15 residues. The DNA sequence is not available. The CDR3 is CASRQQGLGSYEQYF.

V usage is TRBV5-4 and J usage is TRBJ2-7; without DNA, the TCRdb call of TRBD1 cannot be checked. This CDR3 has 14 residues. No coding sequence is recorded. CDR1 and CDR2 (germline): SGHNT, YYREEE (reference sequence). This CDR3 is CASSFETGPYEQYF.

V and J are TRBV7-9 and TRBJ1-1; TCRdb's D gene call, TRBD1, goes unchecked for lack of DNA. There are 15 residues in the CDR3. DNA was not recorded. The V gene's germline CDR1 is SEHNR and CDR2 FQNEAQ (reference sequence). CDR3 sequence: CASSLRTGPYTEAFF.

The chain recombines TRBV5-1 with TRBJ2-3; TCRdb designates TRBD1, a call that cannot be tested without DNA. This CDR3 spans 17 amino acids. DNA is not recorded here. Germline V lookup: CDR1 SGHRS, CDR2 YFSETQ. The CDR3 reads CASSPSGTGGRTDTQYF.

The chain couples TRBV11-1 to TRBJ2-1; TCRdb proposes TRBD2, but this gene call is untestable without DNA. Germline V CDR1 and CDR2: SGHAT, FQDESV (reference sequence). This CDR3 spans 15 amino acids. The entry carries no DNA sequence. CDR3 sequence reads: CASSPQGLDYNEQFF.

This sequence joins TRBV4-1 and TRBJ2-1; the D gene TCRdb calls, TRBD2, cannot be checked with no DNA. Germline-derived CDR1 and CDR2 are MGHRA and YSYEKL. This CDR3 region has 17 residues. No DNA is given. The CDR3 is CASSQEKRMSSYNEQFF.

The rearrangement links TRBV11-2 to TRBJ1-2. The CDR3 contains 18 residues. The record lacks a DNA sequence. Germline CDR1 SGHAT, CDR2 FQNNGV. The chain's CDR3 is CASSLDQPPVVLNYGYTF.

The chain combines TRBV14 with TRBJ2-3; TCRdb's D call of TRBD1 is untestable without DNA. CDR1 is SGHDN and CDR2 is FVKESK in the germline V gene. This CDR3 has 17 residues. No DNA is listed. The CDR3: CASSPRFGQGAFYTQYF. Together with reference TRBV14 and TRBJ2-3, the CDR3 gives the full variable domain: EAGVTQFPSHSVIEKGQTVTLRCDPISGHDNLYWYRRVMGKEIKFLLHFVKESKQDESGMPNNRFLAERTGGTYSTLKVQPAELEDSGVYFCASSPRFGQGAFYTQYFGPGTRLTVL.

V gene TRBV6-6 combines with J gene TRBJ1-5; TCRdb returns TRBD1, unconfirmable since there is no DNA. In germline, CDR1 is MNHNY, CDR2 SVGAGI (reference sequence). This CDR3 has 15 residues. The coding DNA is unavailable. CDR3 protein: CASRPVGEIWGPQHF.

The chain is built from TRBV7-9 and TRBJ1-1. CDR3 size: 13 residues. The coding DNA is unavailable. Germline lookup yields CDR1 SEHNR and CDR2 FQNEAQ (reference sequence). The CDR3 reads CASSLGFGSEAFF.

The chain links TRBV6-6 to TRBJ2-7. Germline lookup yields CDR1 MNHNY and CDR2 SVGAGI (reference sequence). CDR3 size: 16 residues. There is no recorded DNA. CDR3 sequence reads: CASRGPGGTGHYEQYF.